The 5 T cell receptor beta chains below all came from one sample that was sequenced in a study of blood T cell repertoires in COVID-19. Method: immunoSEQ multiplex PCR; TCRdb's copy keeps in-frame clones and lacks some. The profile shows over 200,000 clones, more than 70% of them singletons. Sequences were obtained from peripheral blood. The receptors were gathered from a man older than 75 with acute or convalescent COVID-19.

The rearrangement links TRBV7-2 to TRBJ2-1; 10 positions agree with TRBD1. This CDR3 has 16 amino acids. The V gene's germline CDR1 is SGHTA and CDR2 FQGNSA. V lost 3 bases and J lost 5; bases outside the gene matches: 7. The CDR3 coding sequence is TGTGCCAGCAGCTTTGAAATCGGGACAGGGGACAATGAGCAGTTCTTC. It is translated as CASSFEIGTGDNEQFF.

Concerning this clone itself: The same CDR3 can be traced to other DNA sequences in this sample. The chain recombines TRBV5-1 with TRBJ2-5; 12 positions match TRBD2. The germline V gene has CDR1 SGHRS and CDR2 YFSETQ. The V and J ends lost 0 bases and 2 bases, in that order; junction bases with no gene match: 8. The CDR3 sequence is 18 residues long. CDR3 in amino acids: CASSLGRTSGEIQETQYF. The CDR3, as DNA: TGCGCCAGCAGCTTGGGTCGGACTAGCGGGGAAATACAAGAGACCCAGTACTTC.

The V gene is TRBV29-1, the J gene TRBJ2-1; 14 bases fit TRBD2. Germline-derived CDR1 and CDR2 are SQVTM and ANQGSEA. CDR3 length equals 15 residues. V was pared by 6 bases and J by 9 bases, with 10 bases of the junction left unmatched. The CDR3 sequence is CSVTTGTSGSSEQFF. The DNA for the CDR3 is TGCAGCGTGACAACCGGGACTAGCGGGAGTAGTGAGCAGTTCTTC.

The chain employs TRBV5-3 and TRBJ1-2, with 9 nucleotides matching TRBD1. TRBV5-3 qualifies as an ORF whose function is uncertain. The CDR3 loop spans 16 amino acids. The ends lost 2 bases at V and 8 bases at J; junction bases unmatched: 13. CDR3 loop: CARSLILNRGRRGYTF. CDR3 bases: TGTGCCAGAAGCTTAATCTTGAACAGGGGGCGCCGGGGCTACACCTTC.

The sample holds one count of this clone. The CDR3 DNA sequence: TGTGCCAGCAGCCAAGATGAGGGACAGGGATCGTACCAAGAGACCCAGTACTTC. This sequence encodes CASSQDEGQGSYQETQYF. The chain combines TRBV3-1 (or the pseudogene TRBV3-2) with TRBJ2-5; TRBD1 agrees at 9 bases. Losses at the gene ends were 0 bases for V and 0 bases for J; bases not matched to a gene: 8. The CDR3 runs to 18 residues. Germline values: CDR1 LGHDT, CDR2 YNNKEL (reference sequence).